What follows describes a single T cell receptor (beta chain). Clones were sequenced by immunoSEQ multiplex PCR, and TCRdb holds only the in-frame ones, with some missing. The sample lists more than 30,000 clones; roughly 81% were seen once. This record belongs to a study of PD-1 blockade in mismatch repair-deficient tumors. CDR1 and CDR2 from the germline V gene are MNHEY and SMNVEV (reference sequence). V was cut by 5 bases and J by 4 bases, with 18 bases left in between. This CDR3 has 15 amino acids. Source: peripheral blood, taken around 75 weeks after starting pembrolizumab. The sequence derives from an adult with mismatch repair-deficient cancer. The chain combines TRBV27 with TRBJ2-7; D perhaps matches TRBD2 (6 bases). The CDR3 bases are TGTGCCAGCAGTCCCGCCAATCTAGCGACGTACGAGCAGTACTTC. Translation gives CASSPANLATYEQYF.